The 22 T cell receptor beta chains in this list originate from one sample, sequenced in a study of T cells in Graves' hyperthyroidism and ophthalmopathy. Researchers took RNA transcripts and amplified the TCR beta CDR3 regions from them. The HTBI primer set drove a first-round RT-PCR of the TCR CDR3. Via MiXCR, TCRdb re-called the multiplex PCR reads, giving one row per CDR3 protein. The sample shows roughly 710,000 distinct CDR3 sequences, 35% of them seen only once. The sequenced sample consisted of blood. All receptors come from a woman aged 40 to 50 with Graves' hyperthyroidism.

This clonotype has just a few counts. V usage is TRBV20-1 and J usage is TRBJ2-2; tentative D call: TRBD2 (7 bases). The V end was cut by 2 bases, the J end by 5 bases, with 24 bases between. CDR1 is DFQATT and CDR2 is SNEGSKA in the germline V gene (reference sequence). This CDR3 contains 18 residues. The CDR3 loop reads CSARHNLERGGITGELFF. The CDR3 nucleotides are TGCAGTGCTAGACATAACCTTGAGAGGGGGGGTATAACCGGGGAGCTGTTTTTT.

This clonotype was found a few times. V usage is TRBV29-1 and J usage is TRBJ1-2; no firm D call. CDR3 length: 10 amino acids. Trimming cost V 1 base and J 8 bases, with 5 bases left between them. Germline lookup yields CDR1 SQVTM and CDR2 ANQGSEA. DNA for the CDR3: TGCAGCGTTGAAGCGGACGGCTACACCTTC. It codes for CSVEADGYTF.

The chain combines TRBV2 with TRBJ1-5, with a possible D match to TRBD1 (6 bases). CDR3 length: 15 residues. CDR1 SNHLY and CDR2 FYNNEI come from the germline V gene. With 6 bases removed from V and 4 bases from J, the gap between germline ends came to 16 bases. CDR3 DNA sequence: TGTGCCAGCAGGGCAGCGACAGGAGCAAATCAGCCCCAGCATTTT. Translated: CASRAATGANQPQHF.

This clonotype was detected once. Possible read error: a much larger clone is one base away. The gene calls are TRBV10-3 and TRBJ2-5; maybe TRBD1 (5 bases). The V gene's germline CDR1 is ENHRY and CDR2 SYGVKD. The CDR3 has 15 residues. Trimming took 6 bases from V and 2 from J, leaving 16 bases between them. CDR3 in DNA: TGTGCCATCAGGAACACGGCTCAGGGACAAGAGACCCAGTACTTC. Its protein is CAIRNTAQGQETQYF.

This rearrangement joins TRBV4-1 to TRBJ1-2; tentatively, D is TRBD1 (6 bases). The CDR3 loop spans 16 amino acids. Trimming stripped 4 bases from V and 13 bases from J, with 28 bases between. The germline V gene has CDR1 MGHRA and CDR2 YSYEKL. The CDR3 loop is CASSPSIGQSGPLSTF. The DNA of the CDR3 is TGCGCCAGCAGCCCCTCAATTGGACAGTCGGGGCCTTTAAGCACCTTC.

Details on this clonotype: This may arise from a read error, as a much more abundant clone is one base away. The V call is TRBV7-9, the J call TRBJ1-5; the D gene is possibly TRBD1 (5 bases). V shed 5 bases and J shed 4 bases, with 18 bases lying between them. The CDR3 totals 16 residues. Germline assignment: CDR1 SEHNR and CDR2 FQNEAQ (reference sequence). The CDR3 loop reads CASSLGGLAVNQPQHF. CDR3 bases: TGTGCCAGCAGCCTGGGGGGACTGGCAGTTAATCAGCCCCAGCATTTT.

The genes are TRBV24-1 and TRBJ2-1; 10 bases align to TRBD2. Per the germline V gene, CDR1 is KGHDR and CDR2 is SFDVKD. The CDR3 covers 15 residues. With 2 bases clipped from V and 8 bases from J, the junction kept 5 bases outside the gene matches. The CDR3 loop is CATSDSSGRAHEQFF. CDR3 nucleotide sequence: TGTGCCACCAGTGATTCCAGCGGGAGGGCCCATGAGCAGTTCTTC.

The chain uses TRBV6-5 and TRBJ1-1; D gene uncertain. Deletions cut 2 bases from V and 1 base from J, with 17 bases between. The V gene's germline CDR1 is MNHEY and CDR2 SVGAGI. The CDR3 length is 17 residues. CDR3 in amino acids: CASSYTLRAERNTEAFF. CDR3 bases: TGTGCCAGCAGTTACACCTTAAGGGCGGAGAGGAACACTGAAGCTTTCTTT.

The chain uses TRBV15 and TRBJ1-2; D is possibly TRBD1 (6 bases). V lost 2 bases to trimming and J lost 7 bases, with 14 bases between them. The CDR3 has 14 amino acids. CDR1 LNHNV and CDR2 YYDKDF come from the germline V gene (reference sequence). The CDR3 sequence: CATSRKGQLSGYTF. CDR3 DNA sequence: TGTGCCACCAGCAGAAAGGGACAATTAAGTGGCTACACCTTC.

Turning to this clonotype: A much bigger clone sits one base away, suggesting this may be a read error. Here the CDR3 reads CATGGAGGCTF. The CDR3 nucleotides are TGTGCCACCGGGGGTGCGGGGGGCTGCACCTTC. V and J are TRBV24-1 and TRBJ1-2, with a weak D call TRBD1 (6 bases). The germline CDR1 and CDR2 sequences are KGHDR and SFDVKD. The CDR3 has 11 residues.

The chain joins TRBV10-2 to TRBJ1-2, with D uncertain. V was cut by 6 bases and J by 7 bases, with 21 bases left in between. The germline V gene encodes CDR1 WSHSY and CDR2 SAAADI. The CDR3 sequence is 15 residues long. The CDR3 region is CASRVGWDQPLGYTF. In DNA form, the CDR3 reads TGCGCCAGCAGGGTAGGGTGGGATCAGCCCCTTGGCTACACCTTC.

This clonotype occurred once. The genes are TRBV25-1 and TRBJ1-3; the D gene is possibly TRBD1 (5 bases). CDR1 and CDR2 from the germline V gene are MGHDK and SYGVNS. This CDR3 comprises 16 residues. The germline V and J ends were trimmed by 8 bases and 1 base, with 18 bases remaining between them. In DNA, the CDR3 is TGTGCCAGCTCACCGGGACCCTTGGGGTCTGGAAACACCATATATTTT. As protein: CASSPGPLGSGNTIYF.

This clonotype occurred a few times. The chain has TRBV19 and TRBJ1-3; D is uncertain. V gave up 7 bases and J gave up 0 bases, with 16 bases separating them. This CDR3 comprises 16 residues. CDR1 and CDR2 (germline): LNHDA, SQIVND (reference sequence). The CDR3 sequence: CASNDPLTVSGNTIYF. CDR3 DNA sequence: TGTGCCAGTAACGACCCTTTGACGGTCTCTGGAAACACCATATATTTT.

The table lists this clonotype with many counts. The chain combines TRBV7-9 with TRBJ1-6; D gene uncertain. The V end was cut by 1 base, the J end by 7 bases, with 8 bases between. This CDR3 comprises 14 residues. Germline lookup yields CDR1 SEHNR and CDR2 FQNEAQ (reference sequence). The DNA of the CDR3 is TGTGCCAGCAGCTTAGTAGGTCTAAATTCACCCCTCCACTTT. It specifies CASSLVGLNSPLHF.

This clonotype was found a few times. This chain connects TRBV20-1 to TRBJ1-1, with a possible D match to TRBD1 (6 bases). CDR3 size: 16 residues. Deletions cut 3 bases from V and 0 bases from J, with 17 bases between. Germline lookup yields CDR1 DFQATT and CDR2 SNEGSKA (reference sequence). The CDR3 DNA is TGCAGTGCTAGGTGGCAAGGGGGTAAGCTGAACACTGAAGCTTTCTTT. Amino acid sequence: CSARWQGGKLNTEAFF.

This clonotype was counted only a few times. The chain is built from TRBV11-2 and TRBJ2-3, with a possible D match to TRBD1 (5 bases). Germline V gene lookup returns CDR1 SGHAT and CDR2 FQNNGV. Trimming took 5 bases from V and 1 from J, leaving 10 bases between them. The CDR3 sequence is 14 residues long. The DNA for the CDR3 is TGTGCCAGCAGCCAGGGAACGGGCACAGATACGCAGTATTTT. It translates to CASSQGTGTDTQYF. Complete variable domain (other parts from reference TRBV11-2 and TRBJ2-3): EAGVAQSPRYKIIEKRQSVAFWCNPISGHATLYWYQQILGQGPKLLIQFQNNGVVDDSQLPKDRFSAERLKGVDSTLKIQPAKLEDSAVYLCASSQGTGTDTQYFGPGTRLTVL.

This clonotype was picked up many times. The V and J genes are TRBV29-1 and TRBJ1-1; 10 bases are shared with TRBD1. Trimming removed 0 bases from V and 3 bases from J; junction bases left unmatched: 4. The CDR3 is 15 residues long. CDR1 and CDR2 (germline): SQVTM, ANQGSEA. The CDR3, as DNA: TGCAGCGTTGAAGATCGCGGGACAGGGGACACTGAAGCTTTCTTT. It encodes CSVEDRGTGDTEAFF.

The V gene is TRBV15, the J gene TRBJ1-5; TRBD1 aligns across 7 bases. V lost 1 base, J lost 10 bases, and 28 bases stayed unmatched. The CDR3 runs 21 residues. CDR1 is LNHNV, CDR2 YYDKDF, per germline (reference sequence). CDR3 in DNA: TGTGCCACCAGCAGAGTCCGGCAGGCGCAGGGGGGAGGCCCCTTGGGTAGTCCCCAGCATTTT. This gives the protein CATSRVRQAQGGGPLGSPQHF.

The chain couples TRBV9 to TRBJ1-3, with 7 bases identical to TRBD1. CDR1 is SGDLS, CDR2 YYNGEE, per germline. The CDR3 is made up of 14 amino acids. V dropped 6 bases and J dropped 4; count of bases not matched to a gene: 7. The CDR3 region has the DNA TGTGCCAGCAACCGAGGGGGCTCCGGAAACACCATATATTTT. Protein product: CASNRGGSGNTIYF. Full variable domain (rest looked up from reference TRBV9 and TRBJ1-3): DSGVTQTPKHLITATGQRVTLRCSPRSGDLSVYWYQQSLDQGLQFLIQYYNGEERAKGNILERFSAQQFPDLHSELNLSSLELGDSALYFCASNRGGSGNTIYFGEGSWLTVV.

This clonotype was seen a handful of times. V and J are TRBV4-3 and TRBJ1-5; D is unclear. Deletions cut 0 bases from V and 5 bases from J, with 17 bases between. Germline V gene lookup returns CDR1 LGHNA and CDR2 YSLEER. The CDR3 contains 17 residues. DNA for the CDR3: TGCGCCAGCAGCCAAGAGACTACGGGTGGTATATATCAGCCCCAGCATTTT. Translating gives CASSQETTGGIYQPQHF.

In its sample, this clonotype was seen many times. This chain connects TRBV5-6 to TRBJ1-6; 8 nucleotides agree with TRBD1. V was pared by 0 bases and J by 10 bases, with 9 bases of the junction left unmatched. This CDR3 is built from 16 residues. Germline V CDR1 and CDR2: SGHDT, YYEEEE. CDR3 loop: CASSLVPTGGRSPLHF. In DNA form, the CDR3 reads TGTGCCAGCAGCTTGGTTCCTACAGGGGGAAGATCACCCCTCCACTTT.

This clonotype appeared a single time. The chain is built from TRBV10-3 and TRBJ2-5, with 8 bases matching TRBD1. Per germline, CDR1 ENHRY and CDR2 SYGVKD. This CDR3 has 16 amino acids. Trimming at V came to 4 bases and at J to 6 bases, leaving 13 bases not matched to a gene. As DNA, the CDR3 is TGTGCCATCAGTGGAGACACAGGGGGGCCTCCGCAGACCCAGTACTTC. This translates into CAISGDTGGPPQTQYF.